This TCR beta chain comes out of a study of T cell repertoires in cytomegalovirus infection. TCRdb reprocessed the reads via MiXCR and lists one record per CDR3 protein. This sample has about 770,000 distinct CDR3 sequences, with 25% to 35% found just once. Study-wide results and limits: The cumulative frequency of public TCR beta families identified carriers of CMV plus the relevant HLA. Clonotype analysis showed dominance of the ex vivo response by HLA-C-restricted CMV-specific TCR beta clonotypes.

The count of this clonotype is one. Its antigen is not known. The CDR3 runs 14 residues. CDR1 and CDR2 (germline): SQVTM, ANQGSEA. Trimming removed 3 bases at V and 3 bases at J, with 12 bases between. This sequence joins TRBV29-1 and TRBJ2-1; D may be TRBD2 (6 bases). Sequenced material: cultured CD8+ T cells from PBMCs, taken from culture after CMV antigen stimulation. This TCR was sampled from a human donor in good health (CMV status not recorded). Some clones in this sample may be carry-over from other donors' samples. Here the CDR3 DNA reads TGCAGCGTTGATCTCCGGGGGTTCTACAATGAGCAGTTCTTC. Translated, it gives CSVDLRGFYNEQFF.